This TCR beta chain was found in a study of T cell repertoires in aging, cancer and after chemotherapy. Study results and caveats: The repertoire data cannot show anything about immunological memory following chemotherapy. In healthy donors, age-related TCR diversity loss mainly reflected lost richness. In each cancer cohort, median generation probability increased across chemotherapy, suggesting thymic output rebounded.

To note about this clonotype: Its target is unknown.

The germline V gene has CDR1 SGHTA and CDR2 FQGNSA. V lost 5 bases and J lost 7, with 11 bases in between. This CDR3 spans 12 amino acids. TRB rearrangements spanning V, D and J were amplified using mixed TRB-A/B primers. TCRdb re-analysed the multiplex PCR reads in MiXCR, keeping a single row per CDR3 protein. The repertoire holds some 4,900 distinct CDR3 sequences, more than 25% seen once, with 7.5% in the top ten. Amplification of TCR beta used genomic DNA extracted from peripheral blood. Sequencing was done on a sample of blood. This clonotype was obtained from a human donor in good health. V usage is TRBV7-2 and J usage is TRBJ1-1; D unclear. The chain's CDR3 is CASSGFQREAFF. The CDR3 DNA is TGTGCCAGCAGCGGATTTCAGCGTGAAGCTTTCTTT.